The next 17 T cell receptor beta chains were all read from a single sample in a study of TIL therapy for anti-PD-1-resistant metastatic lung cancer. The immunoSEQ assay was v3. Data came from immunoSEQ multiplex PCR; TCRdb stores just in-frame clones and leaves some out. The table has more than 20,000 clones, around 81% seen once. Time point reported: pre-treatment sample, taken before nivolumab and TIL therapy. The sample consisted of blood, taken at baseline. The receptor source for this set is a person aged 25 to 80 with non-small cell lung cancer.

This rearrangement joins TRBV2 to TRBJ2-2, with 9 bases identical to TRBD1. The CDR3 has 14 residues. Germline V gene data show CDR1 as SNHLY and CDR2 as FYNNEI. Losses at the gene ends were 6 bases for V and 4 bases for J; bases not matched to a gene: 3. In DNA form, the CDR3 reads TGTGCCAGCAGCCGACAGGGGGGCACCGGGGAGCTGTTTTTT. Its protein product is CASSRQGGTGELFF.

This chain links TRBV28 with TRBJ2-7; no clear D gene. Per the germline V gene, CDR1 is MDHEN and CDR2 is SYDVKM. Trimming took 10 bases from V and 6 from J, leaving 10 bases between them. CDR3 size: 10 residues. CDR3 protein: CATSRFEQYF. The DNA for the CDR3 is TGTGCCACTTCACGGTTCGAGCAGTACTTC.

This chain connects TRBV5-4 to TRBJ1-4; 9 bases align to TRBD1. The CDR3 runs 15 residues. The V gene's germline CDR1 is SGHNT and CDR2 YYREEE (reference sequence). With 4 bases clipped from V and 10 bases from J, the junction kept 11 bases outside the gene matches. In nucleotides, the CDR3 is TGTGCCAGCAGCGGGGGGACAGGGCTTTTGGGAAAACTGTTTTTT. Translating gives CASSGGTGLLGKLFF.

The V call is TRBV7-4, the J call TRBJ2-2; perhaps TRBD2 as D (6 bases). CDR1 and CDR2 from the germline V gene are SGHVT and SQSDAQ. The V and J ends lost 8 bases and 8 bases respectively, with 18 bases between them. CDR3 size: 14 residues. The CDR3 spells CASGWTGEFGELFF. The CDR3 DNA follows: TGTGCCAGCGGTTGGACGGGGGAATTTGGGGAGCTGTTTTTT.

The V and J genes are TRBV2 and TRBJ1-1; no clear D gene. V was cut by 8 bases and J by 7 bases, with 14 bases left in between. Looked up from germline, CDR1 is SNHLY and CDR2 is FYNNEI. The CDR3 length is 12 residues. DNA for the CDR3: TGTGCCAGCGCTCTGGCGGCAATTGAAGCTTTCTTT. This codes for CASALAAIEAFF. The entire variable domain, with the rest obtained from reference TRBV2 and TRBJ1-1, is as follows: EPEVTQTPSHQVTQMGQEVILRCVPISNHLYFYWYRQILGQKVEFLVSFYNNEISEKSEIFDDQFSVERPDGSNFTLKIRSTKLEDSAMYFCASALAAIEAFFGQGTRLTVV.

This clone was seen more than once but under ten times. The sample holds other DNA sequences that translate to the same CDR3. The rearrangement joins TRBV18 to TRBJ1-5; no reliable D call. The V and J ends lost 2 bases and 0 bases respectively, with 5 bases between them. Germline V gives CDR1 KGHSH, CDR2 LQKENI. The CDR3 length is 14 residues. Here the CDR3 DNA reads TGTGCCAGCTCACCAGATTATAGCAATCAGCCCCAGCATTTT. Translation: CASSPDYSNQPQHF.

V usage is TRBV6-6 and J usage is TRBJ2-7; D possibly corresponds to TRBD1 (5 bases). The CDR3 runs 13 residues. The germline gives CDR1 MNHNY, CDR2 SVGAGI (reference sequence). V dropped 5 bases and J dropped 1 base, with 9 bases sitting between them. Here the CDR3 reads CASSTQGSYEQYF. CDR3 coding DNA: TGTGCCAGCAGTACCCAGGGTTCCTACGAGCAGTACTTC.

Note on this clone: A read error may produce the germline difference seen at one junction end. This rearrangement joins TRBV7-8 to TRBJ2-2; possibly TRBD1 for D (5 bases). CDR1 and CDR2 (germline): SGHVS, FQNEAQ. The CDR3 covers 16 residues. The chain's CDR3 is CAGSLDGHTNTGELFF. CDR3 sequence (DNA): TGTGCCGGCAGCTTGGACGGACACACGAACACCGGGGAGCTGTTTTTT.

The chain uses TRBV5-4 and TRBJ1-1; no clear D gene. In germline, CDR1 is SGHNT, CDR2 YYREEE (reference sequence). CDR3 length: 14 amino acids. V was trimmed by 0 bases and J by 0 bases, leaving 6 bases between them. CDR3 amino acids: CASSLGGMNTEAFF. Written as DNA, the CDR3 is TGTGCCAGCAGCTTGGGCGGCATGAACACTGAAGCTTTCTTT.

This sequence joins TRBV5-1 and TRBJ1-2; D uncertain. Trimming shortened V by 0 bases and J by 6 bases, and 6 bases separated the two germline ends. The CDR3 is 12 amino acids. Germline V gene lookup returns CDR1 SGHRS and CDR2 YFSETQ. Here the CDR3 reads CASSLDRDGYTF. The CDR3 DNA sequence: TGCGCCAGCAGCTTGGACAGAGATGGCTACACCTTC.

The chain joins TRBV5-1 to TRBJ1-3, with a tentative D call TRBD1 (6 bases). Germline assignment: CDR1 SGHRS and CDR2 YFSETQ. This CDR3 is 16 amino acids long. V was shortened by 3 bases and J by 0 bases, with 13 bases between the two germline ends. For the CDR3, the DNA is TGCGCCAGCAGCTGGGACACCATTCTCTCTGGAAACACCATATATTTT. Its translation: CASSWDTILSGNTIYF.

CDR3 nucleotides: TGTGCCTGGAGTGGGAGGGTACATACCTACGAGCAGTACTTC. Translated, it gives CAWSGRVHTYEQYF. The rearrangement uses TRBV30 and TRBJ2-7; TRBD2 is a possible D gene (6 bases). This CDR3 comprises 14 residues. Trimming removed 1 base from V and 2 bases from J, with 12 bases in between. Germline V gene lookup returns CDR1 GTSNPN and CDR2 SVGIG (reference sequence). Based on the CDR3 plus reference TRBV30 and TRBJ2-7, the full variable domain is SQTIHQWPATLVQPVGSPLSLECTVEGTSNPNLYWYRQAAGRGLQLLFYSVGIGQISSEVPQNLSASRPQDRQFILSSKKLLLSDSGFYLCAWSGRVHTYEQYFGPGTRLTVT.

V is TRBV6-1 and J is TRBJ1-5; D uncertain. Trimming cost V 6 bases and J 7 bases, with 13 bases left between them. The CDR3 spans 13 residues. Germline V gene lookup returns CDR1 MNHNS and CDR2 SASEGT. This CDR3 is CASSDTHTQPQHF. The CDR3 coding sequence is TGTGCCAGCAGCGATACACACACCCAGCCCCAGCATTTT.

V and J are TRBV4-3 and TRBJ2-7; 9 nucleotides align to TRBD1. V dropped 4 bases and J dropped 5; count of bases not matched to a gene: 9. The CDR3 totals 15 residues. CDR1 and CDR2 from the germline V gene are LGHNA and YSLEER. For the CDR3, the DNA is TGCGCCAGCAGCCCGACGGGGGACAGGGTGCACGAGCAGTACTTC. Amino acid sequence: CASSPTGDRVHEQYF.

The rearrangement uses TRBV5-4 and TRBJ2-7; D is uncertain. Trimming stripped 2 bases from V and 2 bases from J, with 2 bases between. Germline V gene sequence: CDR1 SGHNT, CDR2 YYREEE (reference sequence). This CDR3 is built from 11 residues. The CDR3 DNA sequence: TGTGCCAGCAGCTTCGCCTACGAGCAGTACTTC. Protein: CASSFAYEQYF. Full variable domain (outside the CDR3, taken from reference TRBV5-4 and TRBJ2-7): ETGVTQSPTHLIKTRGQQVTLRCSSQSGHNTVSWYQQALGQGPQFIFQYYREEENGRGNFPPRFSGLQFPNYSSELNVNALELDDSALYLCASSFAYEQYFGPGTRLTVT.

Written as DNA, the CDR3 is TGTGCCAGCAGTTTATCGGTCCCTCCCTACGAGCAGTACTTC. Encoded protein: CASSLSVPPYEQYF. This chain uses TRBV28 with TRBJ2-7; unclear D gene. CDR3 length: 14 amino acids. The V gene lost 1 base and the J gene lost 2 bases, with 9 bases spanning the gap. From germline, CDR1 is MDHEN and CDR2 SYDVKM.

CDR3 amino acids: CASSLAQAGAYEQYF. The CDR3 DNA reads TGTGCCAGCAGCTTAGCGCAGGCGGGTGCCTACGAGCAGTACTTC. This chain uses TRBV7-2 with TRBJ2-7, with a weak D call TRBD2 (5 bases). CDR1 and CDR2 (germline): SGHTA, FQGNSA. Trimming pared 0 bases from V and 2 bases from J, leaving 11 bases between. This CDR3 spans 15 amino acids.